In this sample, the clone carrying this T cell receptor (beta chain) turned up many times. The antigen is undetermined. Beta-chain TCR CDR3 regions were amplified from RNA transcripts. HTBI-primed first-round RT-PCR preceded second-round multiplex PCR. Using its own MiXCR run on the multiplex PCR reads, TCRdb lists one record per CDR3 protein. The repertoire holds almost 400,000 distinct CDR3 sequences, with around 18% as singletons. This sample is drawn from a study of Graves' ophthalmopathy and Graves' hyperthyroidism. Overall study context: Sampling took place at initial diagnosis, with peripheral blood obtained before any treatment.

Study outcomes and limitations: Blood shared most expanded thyroid clonotypes above 0.001 frequency.

Other autoimmune diseases, uncontrolled infections, pregnancy and lactation each led to patient exclusion. The sequenced sample was peripheral blood. The TCR comes from a woman younger than 30 with Graves' ophthalmopathy.

The chain's CDR3 is CASSPSAFSGNTIYF. DNA of the CDR3: TGTGCCAGCAGCCCGTCGGCTTTTTCTGGAAACACCATATATTTT. The chain carries TRBV6-2 or TRBV6-3 and TRBJ1-3; D gene uncertain. CDR3 length: 15 residues. Germline V CDR1 and CDR2: MNHEY, SVGEGT. V was clipped by 6 bases and J by 1 base, with 13 bases between them.